This TCR beta chain was sequenced for a study of technical replicates of blood from several donors. Repertoires were generated with immunoSEQ multiplex PCR, while TCRdb's copy carries only in-frame clones and drops some. Of approximately 87,000 clones in the sample, around 94% are singletons; the top ten hold 0.26%. V gave up 1 base and J gave up 3 bases, with 20 bases separating them. Germline lookup yields CDR1 LNHNV and CDR2 YYDKDF (reference sequence). The CDR3 sequence is 18 residues long. The sequence was obtained from a human donor in good health. Sequenced: T cells isolated from PBMCs. The chain is built from TRBV15 and TRBJ2-3, with unresolved D. The DNA for the CDR3 is TGTGCCACCAGCAGAGGGCCACCAGGTATGACACGGACAGATACGCAGTATTTT. Protein: CATSRGPPGMTRTDTQYF.